This T cell receptor (beta chain) was observed in a study of shared clonotypes between healthy human individuals. Study results and caveats: The four-donor shared clonotypes exceeded non-shared clonotypes in generation probability, with non-shared ones scoring lower.

Details on this clone: The antigen is undetermined.

A CD45RA+ naive subset and a CD45RA-negative memory subset were split from CD4+ cells. The V gene lost 2 bases and the J gene lost 0 bases, with 8 bases spanning the gap. This CDR3 contains 15 residues. Germline V gives CDR1 SGHTA, CDR2 FQGNSA. Assay execution proceeded at the deep level. In the study's own analysis: Junction-only sequences produced by ImmunoSEQ had no quality scores, so filtering differed. The assay was immunoSEQ multiplex PCR, and TCRdb's table has in-frame clones only and misses some. Clonal size and the V and J genes are those of that table, whereas D and trimming came from the DNA. The sample includes about 2,500,000 clones, roughly nine tenths of them seen just once.

The sequenced material came from naive CD4+ T cells sorted from blood. As for subset: CD45RA+ positively selected. The J gene is TRBJ1-5, the V gene TRBV7-2; D is ambiguous. The clonotype comes from a man aged 18-30 years in good health. The CDR3 sequence is CASSLQRDSNQPQHF. In nucleotides, the CDR3 is TGTGCCAGCAGCTTACAGAGAGATAGCAATCAGCCCCAGCATTTT.